This T cell receptor beta chain was observed in a study of T-cell reconstitution after alpha-beta-depleted transplantation in children. The ends were cut back, 4 bases at V and 0 bases at J, with 19 bases in the middle. The CDR3 length is 16 residues. Germline lookup yields CDR1 DFQATT and CDR2 SNEGSKA (reference sequence). Researchers prepared the TCRbeta library using unique molecular identifiers, the study reports. TCRdb recomputed calls from the PCR reads with MiXCR, one row per CDR3 protein. The sample yields approximately 420,000 distinct CDR3 sequences, about 11% seen once. This clonotype was counted ten times or more.

The clonotype was recovered from a human donor who donated a stem cell graft to a child with acute myeloid leukemia. V gene TRBV20-1 combines with J gene TRBJ2-7; no clear D. The material sequenced was PBMCs from the stem cell graft donor, taken from the stem cell graft. Here the CDR3 reads CSAKNDEVVSSYEQYF. In DNA form, the CDR3 reads TGCAGTGCTAAGAATGATGAGGTCGTCAGCTCCTACGAGCAGTACTTC.